Listed here are 28 T cell receptor beta chains from one sample, sequenced in a study of T-cell memory formation after mild COVID-19. From the 5' RACE reads, TCRdb called clonotypes with MiXCR, one entry per CDR3 protein. The profile shows 190,000 or so distinct CDR3 sequences, about 10% of them singletons. The sample comprised PBMCs or a T cell subset sorted from them (not recorded which). All receptors come from a man younger than 30 who had mild COVID-19 (a few samples of this study predate the infection). Cell type and time point are not known.

CDR3 protein: CASSLGAGDTDTQYF. The CDR3 bases are TGTGCCAGCAGCTTAGGAGCGGGGGACACAGATACGCAGTATTTT. This chain connects TRBV7-2 to TRBJ2-3; TRBD2 aligns across 8 bases. Germline CDR1 reads SGHTA; CDR2 reads FQGNSA. The CDR3 length is 15 residues. The V gene end was trimmed by 1 base and the J gene end by 2 bases; junction bases not matched to a gene: 2.

The genes are TRBV3-1 and TRBJ2-4, with D unresolved. Germline CDR1 is LGHDT and CDR2 is YNNKEL (reference sequence). Deletions cut 0 bases from V and 7 bases from J, with 7 bases between. The CDR3 extends over 13 amino acids. As DNA, the CDR3 is TGTGCCAGCAGCCAAGATTTGAGGAACATTCAGTACTTC. It specifies CASSQDLRNIQYF. The full variable domain, completed using reference TRBV3-1 and TRBJ2-4, is DTAVSQTPKYLVTQMGNDKSIKCEQNLGHDTMYWYKQDSKKFLKIMFSYNNKELIINETVPNRFSPKSPDKAHLNLHINSLELGDSAVYFCASSQDLRNIQYFGAGTRLSVL.

The chain joins TRBV5-4 to TRBJ2-1; D may match TRBD1 or TRBD2 (5 bases each). CDR1 SGHNT and CDR2 YYREEE come from the germline V gene (reference sequence). The CDR3 extends over 12 amino acids. The V end lost 2 bases, the J end lost 7 bases, and 7 bases lay between the germline ends. CDR3 loop: CASSFRENEQFF. DNA of the CDR3: TGTGCCAGCAGCTTCAGGGAGAATGAGCAGTTCTTC.

V is TRBV5-1 and J is TRBJ1-6; D not resolved. V was pared by 0 bases and J by 8 bases, with 9 bases between. The CDR3 covers 14 residues. Per germline, CDR1 SGHRS and CDR2 YFSETQ. The CDR3 bases are TGCGCCAGCAGCTTGGTCAGGATTCATTCACCCCTCCACTTT. It encodes CASSLVRIHSPLHF. The variable domain in full, with the rest retrieved from reference TRBV5-1 and TRBJ1-6, is KAGVTQTPRYLIKTRGQQVTLSCSPISGHRSVSWYQQTPGQGLQFLFEYFSETQRNKGNFPGRFSGRQFSNSRSEMNVSTLELGDSALYLCASSLVRIHSPLHFGNGTRLTVT.

The rearrangement links TRBV12-3 or TRBV12-4 to TRBJ1-5; 10 nucleotides line up with TRBD1. V trimming: 8 bases; J trimming: 2 bases; junction bases outside the gene matches: 6. The CDR3 spans 15 residues. CDR3 amino acids: CASATGGRGNQPQHF. CDR3 bases: TGTGCCAGCGCGACAGGGGGCCGGGGCAATCAGCCCCAGCATTTT.

This clonotype has just a few counts. The V and J genes are TRBV7-3 and TRBJ1-1, with TRBD1 as a possible D gene (6 bases). Trimming removed 4 bases from V and 8 bases from J, with 14 bases in between. This CDR3 contains 13 residues. Germline V gene lookup returns CDR1 SGHTA and CDR2 FQGTGA. Written as DNA, the CDR3 is TGTGCCAGCAGCTCACGAGGGGGAGGCGAAGCTTTCTTT. This sequence encodes CASSSRGGGEAFF.

This clonotype was detected ten times or more. V and J are TRBV7-2 and TRBJ1-1; the match to TRBD1 covers 9 bases. The CDR3 covers 15 residues. The germline gives CDR1 SGHTA, CDR2 FQGNSA. V shed 3 bases and J 4 bases; nucleotides not matched to a gene: 6. The CDR3 reads CASSFGGQGFTEAFF. CDR3 nucleotides: TGTGCCAGCAGCTTTGGGGGACAGGGATTCACTGAAGCTTTCTTT.

The table lists this clonotype with a few counts. This chain links TRBV5-1 with TRBJ1-1; D gene unclear. Trimming took 0 bases from V and 4 from J, leaving 10 bases between them. This CDR3 spans 14 amino acids. Germline-derived CDR1 and CDR2 are SGHRS and YFSETQ. CDR3: CASSLAEELTEAFF. The CDR3 coding sequence is TGCGCCAGCAGCTTGGCGGAGGAACTCACTGAAGCTTTCTTT.

CDR3 sequence: CASSSPVGAGAKETQYF. Written as DNA, the CDR3 is TGTGCCAGCAGCTCCCCGGTAGGGGCGGGGGCAAAAGAGACCCAGTACTTC. V usage is TRBV7-8 and J usage is TRBJ2-5; D might be TRBD2 (7 bases). Germline V gene data show CDR1 as SGHVS and CDR2 as FQNEAQ. CDR3 length: 17 amino acids. Between the trimmed V and J ends, which lost 4 bases and 3 bases, there was a span of 21 bases.

V and J are TRBV12-3 or TRBV12-4 and TRBJ1-2; TRBD1 aligns across 9 bases. This CDR3 is 13 amino acids long. V gave up 5 bases and J gave up 8 bases; unmatched junction bases: 6. The CDR3 spells CASSTGQGRGYTF. DNA for the CDR3: TGTGCCAGCAGTACGGGACAGGGTAGGGGCTACACCTTC.

This clonotype was picked up a small number of times. The J gene is TRBJ2-3, the V gene TRBV15, with D hard to call. Germline V lookup: CDR1 LNHNV, CDR2 YYDKDF (reference sequence). The CDR3 covers 15 residues. Trimming took off 1 base at V and 1 base at J, with 9 bases between the two ends. Here the CDR3 reads CATSRGFLGTDTQYF. The CDR3 nucleotides read TGTGCCACCAGCAGAGGATTTTTAGGCACAGATACGCAGTATTTT.

This clonotype came up a few times. The V and J genes are TRBV7-3 and TRBJ1-1; D uncertain. V was trimmed by 8 bases and J by 3 bases, leaving 13 bases between them. The CDR3 covers 13 residues. Germline V gene data show CDR1 as SGHTA and CDR2 as FQGTGA. The CDR3 loop reads CASGEAVDTEAFF. The CDR3 DNA sequence: TGTGCCAGCGGTGAGGCGGTCGACACTGAAGCTTTCTTT.

The table lists this clonotype with a few counts. V usage is TRBV7-9 and J usage is TRBJ1-2; the D gene is possibly TRBD1 (5 bases). Trimming removed 1 base from V and 5 bases from J, with 17 bases in between. The CDR3 runs 16 residues. Germline lookup yields CDR1 SEHNR and CDR2 FQNEAQ (reference sequence). CDR3 nucleotides: TGTGCCAGCAGCTTAGGCCCGGGGGACGGCCCTTATGGCTACACCTTC. It specifies CASSLGPGDGPYGYTF. Full variable domain (remainder filled in from reference TRBV7-9 and TRBJ1-2): DTGVSQNPRHKITKRGQNVTFRCDPISEHNRLYWYRQTLGQGPEFLTYFQNEAQLEKSRLLSDRFSAERPKGSFSTLEIQRTEQGDSAMYLCASSLGPGDGPYGYTFGSGTRLTVV.

A word on this clonotype: The CDR3 end shows no conserved phenylalanine or tryptophan, and so a read error is likely. The chain links TRBV7-7 to TRBJ2-2; TRBD2 matches at 7 bases. CDR1 and CDR2 (germline): SSHAT, FNYEAQ (reference sequence). There are 14 residues in the CDR3. The CDR3 nucleotides read TGTGCTAGCAGCTACCGGGGGGACACCGGGGAGCTGTTTATT. The encoded protein is CASSYRGDTGELFI.

This clonotype turned up a few times. V and J are TRBV5-1 and TRBJ1-1; a weak D match, TRBD1 (5 bases). This CDR3 comprises 18 residues. Trimming cost V 4 bases and J 0 bases, with 22 bases left between them. The germline V gene has CDR1 SGHRS and CDR2 YFSETQ. This CDR3 reads CASSPAEGISWMNTEAFF. The DNA for the CDR3 is TGCGCCAGCAGCCCCGCGGAGGGGATTTCGTGGATGAACACTGAAGCTTTCTTT.

This clonotype was recorded many times. V and J are TRBV5-1 and TRBJ1-2; perhaps TRBD1 as D (5 bases). CDR1 SGHRS and CDR2 YFSETQ come from the germline V gene. Trimming removed 0 bases at V and 0 bases at J, with 9 bases between. This CDR3 has 15 amino acids. The CDR3 loop reads CASSLEPTANYGYTF. CDR3 in DNA: TGCGCCAGCAGCTTGGAGCCGACAGCTAACTATGGCTACACCTTC.

This clonotype was counted at least ten times. The J gene is TRBJ2-3, the V gene TRBV5-1; possibly TRBD2 for D (6 bases). CDR1 is SGHRS, CDR2 YFSETQ, per germline. This CDR3 is built from 14 residues. V shed 0 bases and J shed 2 bases, with 7 bases lying between them. In DNA, the CDR3 is TGCGCCAGCAGCTTGGGGACTAACACAGATACGCAGTATTTT. It codes for CASSLGTNTDTQYF.

V and J are TRBV7-2 and TRBJ1-5; 7 bases map to TRBD1. The J segment lost 8 bases and the V segment lost 5 bases, leaving 9 bases of the junction unmatched. The CDR3 runs to 14 residues. The germline V gene encodes CDR1 SGHTA and CDR2 FQGNSA. The chain's CDR3 is CASSPVGRGEPQHF. The DNA of the CDR3 is TGTGCCAGCAGCCCCGTGGGCAGGGGGGAGCCCCAGCATTTT.

This clonotype has more than one count but fewer than ten. This chain joins TRBV4-3 and TRBJ1-1; unclear D gene. CDR1 LGHNA and CDR2 YSLEER come from the germline V gene. The V end lost 1 base, the J end lost 5 bases, and 14 bases lay between the germline ends. The CDR3 sequence is 15 residues long. CDR3 residues: CASSQVGRPQTEAFF. The CDR3 DNA follows: TGCGCCAGCAGCCAAGTTGGCAGGCCCCAAACTGAAGCTTTCTTT.

This clonotype was found many times. V and J are TRBV27 and TRBJ1-2, with D perhaps TRBD1 (6 bases). The V gene lost 4 bases and the J gene lost 8 bases, with 17 bases spanning the gap. The germline gives CDR1 MNHEY, CDR2 SMNVEV (reference sequence). This CDR3 is 14 amino acids long. DNA for the CDR3: TGTGCCAGCAGTTCCCAGGGGATAGGTCAGGGCTACACCTTC. Residues: CASSSQGIGQGYTF.

In its sample, this clonotype was seen a few times. V is TRBV7-3 and J is TRBJ1-4; D unresolved. V lost 4 bases to trimming and J lost 8 bases, with 11 bases between them. CDR1 SGHTA and CDR2 FQGTGA come from the germline V gene. The CDR3 is made up of 13 amino acids. The CDR3 spells CASSYRKGEKLFF. The CDR3 nucleotides read TGTGCCAGCAGCTACCGAAAAGGGGAAAAACTGTTTTTT.

There are a few counts of this clonotype. This chain connects TRBV14 to TRBJ2-4; D not resolved. The ends were cut back, 4 bases at V and 0 bases at J, with 16 bases in the middle. Germline CDR1 and CDR2: SGHDN and FVKESK. This CDR3 spans 17 amino acids. The CDR3, as DNA: TGTGCCAGCAGCCTCCTTAACCGGTTCTCAGCCAAAAACATTCAGTACTTC. The encoded protein is CASSLLNRFSAKNIQYF.

Many counts were recorded for this clonotype. A read error may produce the germline difference seen at one junction end. The rearrangement links TRBV7-2 to TRBJ1-5; tentative D call: TRBD1 (5 bases). This CDR3 contains 13 residues. The germline V gene encodes CDR1 SGHTA and CDR2 FQGNSA. The CDR3 DNA follows: TGCGCCAGCAGCTTGGGACCCAATCAGCCCCAGCATTTT. Translating it yields CASSLGPNQPQHF. Looking up the rest from reference TRBV7-2 and TRBJ1-5 gives the full variable domain: GAGVSQSPSNKVTEKGKDVELRCDPISGHTALYWYRQSLGQGLEFLIYFQGNSAPDKSGLPSDRFSAERTGGSVSTLTIQRTQQEDSAVYLCASSLGPNQPQHFGDGTRLSIL.

This clonotype occurred a few times. CDR3 bases: TGTGCCAGCAGTCCCCTCCGAGGGGGGGCGGGTGATACGCAGTATTTT. Its translation: CASSPLRGGAGDTQYF. V is TRBV7-2 and J is TRBJ2-3, with D perhaps matching TRBD2 (7 bases). The CDR3 contains 16 residues. Germline V gene data show CDR1 as SGHTA and CDR2 as FQGNSA. Trimming left V 6 bases short and J 6 bases short, with 22 bases between.

J is TRBJ1-2 and V is TRBV7-9; TRBD1 is a possible D gene (6 bases). Germline CDR1 is SEHNR and CDR2 is FQNEAQ (reference sequence). Trimming cost V 0 bases and J 6 bases, with 14 bases left between them. The CDR3 consists of 15 residues. CDR3 nucleotide sequence: TGTGCCAGCAGCTTAGCGGAGATACAGGGAAATGGCTACACCTTC. This sequence encodes CASSLAEIQGNGYTF.

This clonotype was counted ten times or more. The chain couples TRBV5-6 to TRBJ2-5; D unclear. Germline loops: CDR1 SGHDT, CDR2 YYEEEE. The CDR3 is made up of 14 amino acids. V lost 4 bases and J lost 5, with 15 bases in between. The CDR3 protein is CASSPPGVRETQYF. DNA for the CDR3: TGTGCCAGCAGCCCCCCAGGTGTCCGGGAGACCCAGTACTTC.

In its sample, this clonotype was seen many times. This chain links TRBV5-1 with TRBJ2-1, with a tentative D call TRBD2 (5 bases). The CDR3 contains 15 residues. V was clipped by 4 bases and J by 5 bases, with 16 bases between them. Germline V lookup: CDR1 SGHRS, CDR2 YFSETQ. In DNA, the CDR3 is TGCGCCAGCAGCCCGGGAACCCTTTCTAACAATGAGCAGTTCTTC. It yields the protein CASSPGTLSNNEQFF.

The V gene is TRBV20-1, the J gene TRBJ2-1, with 8 bases aligning to TRBD2. With 3 bases clipped from V and 9 bases from J, the junction kept 4 bases outside the gene matches. Germline V gives CDR1 DFQATT, CDR2 SNEGSKA (reference sequence). The CDR3 contains 12 residues. CDR3 nucleotides: TGCAGTGCTAGCGGGGGGGCCTTTGAGCAGTTCTTC. Encoded protein: CSASGGAFEQFF.